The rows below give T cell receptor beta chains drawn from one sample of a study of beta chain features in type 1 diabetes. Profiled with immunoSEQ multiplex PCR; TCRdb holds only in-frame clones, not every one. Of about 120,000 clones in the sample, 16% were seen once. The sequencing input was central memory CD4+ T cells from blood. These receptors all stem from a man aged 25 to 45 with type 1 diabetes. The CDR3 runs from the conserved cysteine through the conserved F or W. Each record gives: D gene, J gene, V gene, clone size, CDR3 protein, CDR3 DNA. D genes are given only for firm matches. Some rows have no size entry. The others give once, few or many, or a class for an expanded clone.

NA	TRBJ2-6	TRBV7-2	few	CASRSSFSGANVLTF	TGTGCCAGCAGATCCTCCTTCTCTGGGGCCAACGTCCTGACTTTC
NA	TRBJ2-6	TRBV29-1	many	CSVDGIRDGANVLTF	TGCAGCGTTGATGGGATCAGGGATGGGGCCAACGTCCTGACTTTC
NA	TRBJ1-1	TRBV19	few	CATNQGRSEAFF	TGTGCCACCAATCAGGGGAGGTCTGAAGCTTTCTTT
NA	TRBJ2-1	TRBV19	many	CASSPQSGNEQFF	TGTGCCAGTAGCCCTCAGTCCGGCAATGAGCAGTTCTTC
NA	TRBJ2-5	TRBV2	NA	CASSEAWNQETQYF	TGTGCCAGCAGTGAAGCCTGGAATCAAGAGACCCAGTACTTC
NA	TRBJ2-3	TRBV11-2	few	CASSSSPDTQYF	TGTGCCAGCAGCTCCTCACCAGATACGCAGTATTTT
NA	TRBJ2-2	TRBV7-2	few	CASSLDRDGELFF	TGTGCCAGCAGCCTGGACAGAGACGGGGAGCTGTTTTTT
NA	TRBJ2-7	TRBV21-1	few	CASSKGRTVESSYEQYF	TGTGCCAGCAGCAAAGGACGTACAGTCGAGTCCTCCTACGAGCAGTACTTC
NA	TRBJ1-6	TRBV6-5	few	CASTRAGKNSPLHF	TGTGCCAGCACCCGGGCAGGGAAAAATTCACCCCTCCACTTT
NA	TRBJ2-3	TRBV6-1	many	CASSSGLSTDTQYF	TGTGCCAGCAGTTCGGGGTTAAGCACAGATACGCAGTATTTT
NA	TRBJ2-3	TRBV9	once	CASSVGTSISTDTQYF	TGTGCCAGCAGCGTGGGGACATCCATATCCACAGATACGCAGTATTTT
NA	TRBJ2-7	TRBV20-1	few	CSASQGYEQYF	TGCAGTGCTTCACAGGGATACGAGCAGTACTTC
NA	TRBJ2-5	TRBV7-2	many	CASSQNSGGETQYF	TGTGCCAGCAGTCAAAATAGCGGCGGCGAGACCCAGTACTTC
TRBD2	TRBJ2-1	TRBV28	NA	CASNSVAGGWNEQFF	TGTGCCAGCAATTCCGTAGCGGGGGGCTGGAATGAGCAGTTCTTC
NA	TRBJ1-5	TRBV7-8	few	CASSLATGYQPQHF	TGTGCCAGCAGCTTAGCAACAGGTTATCAGCCCCAGCATTTT
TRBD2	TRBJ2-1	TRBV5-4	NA	CASSLVVGGDNEQFF	TGTGCCAGCAGCTTGGTAGTGGGAGGGGACAATGAGCAGTTCTTC
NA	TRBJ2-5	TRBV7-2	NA	CASSPREQETQYF	TGTGCCAGCAGCCCCCGGGAACAAGAGACCCAGTACTTC
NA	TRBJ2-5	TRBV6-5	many	CASSYLGLSRQETQYF	TGTGCCAGCAGTTACCTCGGGTTATCCAGGCAAGAGACCCAGTACTTC
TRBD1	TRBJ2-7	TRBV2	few	CASTLGQGRNEQYF	TGTGCCAGCACCCTCGGACAGGGGAGAAACGAGCAGTACTTC
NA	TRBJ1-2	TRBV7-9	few	CASSLNEGGYTF	TGTGCCAGCAGCTTAAATGAGGGCGGCTACACCTTC
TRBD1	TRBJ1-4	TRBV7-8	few	CASKRRGQGSEKLFF	TGTGCCAGCAAACGCCGGGGACAGGGAAGTGAAAAACTGTTTTTT
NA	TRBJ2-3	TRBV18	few	CASSREVTDTQYF	TGTGCCAGCTCACGAGAAGTCACAGATACGCAGTATTTT
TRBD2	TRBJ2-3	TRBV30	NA	CAWSPGTSPDTQYF	TGTGCCTGGAGTCCCGGGACTAGCCCAGATACGCAGTATTTT
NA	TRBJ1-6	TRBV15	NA	CATSRGGFSYNSPLHF	TGTGCCACCAGCAGAGGAGGGTTCTCCTATAATTCACCCCTCCACTTT
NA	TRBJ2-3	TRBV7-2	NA	CASSLIGRTDTQYF	TGTGCCAGCAGCTTAATTGGACGCACAGATACGCAGTATTTT
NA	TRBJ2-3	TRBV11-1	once	CASSFSTDTQYF	TGTGCCAGCAGCTTTAGTACAGATACGCAGTATTTT
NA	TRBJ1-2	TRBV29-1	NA	CSVDGQGEDGDTF	TGCAGCGTTGACGGTCAGGGTGAGGACGGGGACACCTTC
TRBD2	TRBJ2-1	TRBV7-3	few	CASSFVAGGDNEQFF	TGTGCCAGCAGCTTCGTAGCGGGGGGCGACAATGAGCAGTTCTTC
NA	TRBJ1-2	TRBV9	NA	CASSVGLWGYTF	TGTGCCAGCAGCGTGGGTCTCTGGGGCTACACCTTC
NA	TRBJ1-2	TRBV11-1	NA	CASSLGATNYGYTF	TGTGCCAGCAGCTTAGGGGCGACGAACTATGGCTACACCTTC
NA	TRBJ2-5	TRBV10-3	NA	CASSSGVETQYF	TGCGCCAGCAGTTCAGGGGTAGAGACCCAGTACTTC
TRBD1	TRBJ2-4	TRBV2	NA	CASSQRTGGSSSIQYF	TGTGCCAGCAGTCAACGGACAGGAGGAAGCTCGAGCATTCAGTACTTC
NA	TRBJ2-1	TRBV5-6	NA	CASSSGTVHSYNEQFF	TGTGCCAGCAGCTCCGGGACGGTCCACTCCTACAATGAGCAGTTCTTC
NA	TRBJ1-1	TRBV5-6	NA	CASSIGPGTEAFF	TGTGCCAGCAGCATCGGACCGGGGACTGAAGCTTTCTTT
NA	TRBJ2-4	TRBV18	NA	CASSRAGWDIQYF	TGTGCCAGCTCACGTGCAGGGTGGGACATTCAGTACTTC
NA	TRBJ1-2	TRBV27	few	CASSLAGNGYTF	TGTGCCAGCAGTTTAGCGGGGAATGGCTACACCTTC